This T cell receptor (beta chain) was captured in a study of shared clonotypes between healthy human individuals. Regarding the study as a whole: Shared clonotypes: approximately 5.3% naive CD4, 3.5% to 4% naive CD8, roughly 2.4% memory CD4, 0.35% to 0.5% memory CD8.

A remark on this clone: Antigen: not known.

Once extracted for a subset, genomic DNA was divided evenly among several immunoSEQ plates. Generated by immunoSEQ multiplex PCR, the TCRdb table keeps only in-frame clones and is missing some. The repertoire has about 2.3 million clones, 85% to 95% of them found once; the top ten carry 0.37%. Sequences were obtained from naive CD4+ T cells from PBMCs. The subset denotes: CD45RA+ positively selected. The clonotype comes from a man between 18 and 35 years old in good health. Some clones in this sample may be carry-over from other donors' samples.

CDR3 coding DNA: TGTGCCAGCGCAGGGGGTAGGGGCTACGAGCAGTACTTC. Translating it yields CASAGGRGYEQYF. The chain links TRBV18 to TRBJ2-7; TRBD1 agrees at 7 bases. With 8 bases clipped from V and 3 bases from J, the junction kept 7 bases outside the gene matches. Per germline, CDR1 KGHSH and CDR2 LQKENI. This CDR3 contains 13 residues.